The 28 T cell receptor beta chains given below trace back to one sample, sequenced in a study of T cells in Graves' hyperthyroidism and ophthalmopathy (dated by TCRdb to between 2018 and 2020). The library was produced with multiplex PCR. These reads were obtained on an Illumina HiSeq 2000. Amplification of TCR beta CDR3 regions was carried out from RNA transcripts. A first-round RT-PCR of the TCR CDR3 used the HTBI primer set with the Qiagen OneStep RT-PCR kit. In TCRdb, the public reads were trimmed at Q25 with fastp and aligned with MiXCR, with productive beta chains retained. Each CDR3 protein appears once, grouped with its most common genes and DNA. A total of 540,000 or so distinct CDR3 sequences appear in this sample, approximately 14% of them only once. Around 7.8% of the sample lies in the top ten. Sequencing was done on a sample of blood. Source of these receptors: a woman aged 30 to 39 with Graves' hyperthyroidism.

This clonotype was detected many times. The chain uses TRBV11-2 and TRBJ2-1; D is unresolved. V was pared by 1 base and J by 9 bases, with 22 bases between. Germline V lookup: CDR1 SGHAT, CDR2 FQNNGV. The CDR3 contains 17 residues. CDR3 nucleotides: TGTGCCAGCAGCTTAGGTCGCGGTAGCCGATCGGCTTCTGAGCAGTTCTTC. Its translation is CASSLGRGSRSASEQFF.

This chain joins TRBV10-3 and TRBJ1-2; 7 bases are shared with TRBD1. J gave up 6 bases and V 3 bases, and 7 bases lay outside the gene matches. The germline V gene encodes CDR1 ENHRY and CDR2 SYGVKD. The CDR3 runs 14 residues. As DNA, the CDR3 is TGTGCCATCAGTGACCAAGGGGGCGCCGATGGCTACACCTTC. Translation gives CAISDQGGADGYTF.

This clonotype was recorded a few times. The chain joins TRBV29-1 to TRBJ1-5; TRBD1 matches 7 bases. The CDR3 length is 14 residues. Looked up from germline, CDR1 is SQVTM and CDR2 is ANQGSEA. With 4 bases clipped from V and 6 bases from J, the junction kept 9 bases outside the gene matches. CDR3 coding DNA: TGCAGCGTTGCCCAGGGGGGCCCTGGTCAGCCCCAGCATTTT. Translation gives CSVAQGGPGQPQHF.

This clonotype has a handful of counts. The chain joins TRBV20-1 to TRBJ2-2, with TRBD1 matching 12 bases. CDR3 length: 16 residues. Trimming at V came to 6 bases and at J to 2 bases, leaving 7 bases not matched to a gene. Germline V gene data show CDR1 as DFQATT and CDR2 as SNEGSKA (reference sequence). The CDR3 protein is CSAPGQGALNTGELFF. As DNA, the CDR3 is TGCAGTGCGCCGGGACAGGGGGCACTAAACACCGGGGAGCTGTTTTTT.

This clonotype has at least ten counts. The V gene is TRBV18, the J gene TRBJ2-3, with D unclear. Trimming cost V 2 bases and J 2 bases, with 8 bases left between them. This CDR3 spans 14 amino acids. Germline CDR1 KGHSH, CDR2 LQKENI. The DNA for the CDR3 is TGTGCCAGCTCACCAGAAGTTAACACAGATACGCAGTATTTT. It translates to CASSPEVNTDTQYF.

This clonotype has a handful of counts. The chain links TRBV4-1 to TRBJ1-6, with D perhaps matching TRBD1 (6 bases). The V end lost 0 bases, the J end lost 5 bases, and 8 bases lay between the germline ends. The CDR3 loop spans 15 amino acids. Germline V gene data show CDR1 as MGHRA and CDR2 as YSYEKL. In DNA form, the CDR3 reads TGCGCCAGCAGCCAAGACAGGGGCAATAATTCACCCCTCCACTTT. This translates into CASSQDRGNNSPLHF.

This clonotype was observed many times. The J gene is TRBJ1-2, the V gene TRBV30, with D unresolved. This CDR3 is built from 14 residues. The V end was cut by 1 base, the J end by 2 bases, with 11 bases between. The germline V gene has CDR1 GTSNPN and CDR2 SVGIG (reference sequence). CDR3 in DNA: TGTGCCTGGAGTGAGGGCACGTCCAACTATGGCTACACCTTC. Its translation: CAWSEGTSNYGYTF.

This clonotype was found many times. The CDR3 nucleotides read TGTGCCAGCAGCCCGAGCCGGGGGGCCTACGAGCAGTACTTC. Translating it yields CASSPSRGAYEQYF. This rearrangement joins TRBV7-2 to TRBJ2-7; TRBD2 aligns across 7 bases. Germline V gene data show CDR1 as SGHTA and CDR2 as FQGNSA. V trimming: 5 bases; J trimming: 2 bases; junction bases outside the gene matches: 6. This CDR3 is 14 amino acids long.

This clonotype was observed many times. The chain uses TRBV20-1 and TRBJ2-7, with no clear D. Trimming removed 5 bases from V and 2 bases from J, with 16 bases in between. The CDR3 runs 14 residues. Germline lookup yields CDR1 DFQATT and CDR2 SNEGSKA (reference sequence). CDR3 nucleotide sequence: TGCAGTGCTCCCCAATCTCGGCCACCCTACGAGCAGTACTTC. This sequence encodes CSAPQSRPPYEQYF.

At least ten counts were recorded for this clonotype. The chain joins TRBV18 to TRBJ2-1; D not resolved. The ends were cut back, 8 bases at V and 4 bases at J, with 12 bases in the middle. This CDR3 comprises 13 residues. In germline, CDR1 is KGHSH, CDR2 LQKENI. The CDR3 coding sequence is TGTGCCAGCAGCCCAACTGGGTACAATGAGCAGTTCTTC. Translating it yields CASSPTGYNEQFF.

This clonotype was counted ten times or more. The chain combines TRBV7-8 with TRBJ1-5, with D hard to call. The CDR3 totals 16 residues. From germline, CDR1 is SGHVS and CDR2 FQNEAQ. Trimming removed 1 base at V and 0 bases at J, with 10 bases between. In nucleotides, the CDR3 is TGTGCCAGCAGCTTAGGCCAGGTCGATAGCAATCAGCCCCAGCATTTT. Translated, it gives CASSLGQVDSNQPQHF.

There are a few counts of this clonotype. V is TRBV9 and J is TRBJ2-2, with 7 bases that match TRBD2. The germline CDR1 and CDR2 sequences are SGDLS and YYNGEE. The CDR3 sequence is 18 residues long. V shed 3 bases and J 0 bases; nucleotides not matched to a gene: 11. CDR3 amino acids: CASSDGASGKTNTGELFF. Written as DNA, the CDR3 is TGTGCCAGCAGCGATGGTGCTAGCGGAAAGACGAACACCGGGGAGCTGTTTTTT.

This clonotype was found a few times. The rearrangement joins TRBV20-1 to TRBJ2-7; 7 bases map to TRBD2. CDR3 size: 14 residues. The V gene end was trimmed by 6 bases and the J gene end by 1 base; junction bases not matched to a gene: 9. Germline values: CDR1 DFQATT, CDR2 SNEGSKA (reference sequence). The CDR3 spells CSATTSDYSYEQYF. The CDR3 DNA follows: TGCAGTGCCACCACTAGCGACTATTCCTACGAGCAGTACTTC.

This chain links TRBV18 with TRBJ2-7; TRBD1 aligns across 9 bases. CDR3 length: 15 residues. CDR1 and CDR2 from the germline V gene are KGHSH and LQKENI. V was pared by 4 bases and J by 3 bases, with 7 bases of the junction left unmatched. DNA of the CDR3: TGTGCCAGCTCACGGGCAGGGGGACAGGGCTACGAGCAGTACTTC. Translation gives CASSRAGGQGYEQYF.

This clonotype was recorded a few times. V is TRBV5-5 and J is TRBJ2-1, with D perhaps TRBD1 (6 bases). The ends were cut back, 6 bases at V and 5 bases at J, with 21 bases in the middle. Germline V gene sequence: CDR1 SGHKS, CDR2 YYEKEE (reference sequence). The CDR3 is 16 amino acids. Written as DNA, the CDR3 is TGTGCCAGCATCCCCACCCCAGGACAGTCCAACAATGAGCAGTTCTTC. Protein: CASIPTPGQSNNEQFF.

This clonotype has a handful of counts. This chain connects TRBV4-3 to TRBJ2-3, with 11 positions matching TRBD2. This CDR3 is built from 17 residues. With 1 base clipped from V and 0 bases from J, the junction kept 3 bases outside the gene matches. In germline, CDR1 is LGHNA, CDR2 YSLEER. CDR3 residues: CASSQGTSGLSTDTQYF. CDR3 DNA sequence: TGCGCCAGCAGCCAAGGGACTAGCGGGTTAAGCACAGATACGCAGTATTTT.

This chain uses TRBV6-1 with TRBJ1-2, with D maybe TRBD1 (6 bases). In germline, CDR1 is MNHNS, CDR2 SASEGT. The length of the CDR3 is 13 residues. Deletions cut 6 bases from V and 5 bases from J, with 13 bases between. CDR3 sequence (DNA): TGTGCCAGCAGATCCCCAGGGGTGTATGGCTACACCTTC. This gives the protein CASRSPGVYGYTF.

This chain connects TRBV27 to TRBJ2-3; D is perhaps TRBD2 (5 bases). Germline V CDR1 and CDR2: MNHEY, SMNVEV (reference sequence). CDR3 length equals 14 residues. V was shortened by 2 bases and J by 8 bases, with 14 bases between the two germline ends. CDR3 sequence (DNA): TGTGCCAGCAGTTTACTTGGATTCGGAGGTACGCAGTATTTT. It is translated as CASSLLGFGGTQYF.

The chain carries TRBV12-3 or TRBV12-4 and TRBJ2-1; 9 positions agree with TRBD2. The V segment lost 6 bases and the J segment 8 bases; nucleotides outside the gene matches: 2. This CDR3 region has 12 residues. The CDR3 DNA sequence: TGTGCCAGCAGCAGACTAGCGGATGAGCAGTTCTTC. Protein product: CASSRLADEQFF.

Points on this clonotype: This may arise from a read error, as a much more abundant clone is one base away. The rearrangement links TRBV2 to TRBJ2-7; D not resolved. This CDR3 region has 14 residues. V lost 11 bases, J lost 6 bases, and 23 bases lay in between. In germline, CDR1 is SNHLY, CDR2 FYNNEI. The CDR3 DNA reads as TGTGCCGGCCGACTTTCCATCTTAGGTCGCGAGCAGTACTTC. Translation: CAGRLSILGREQYF.

This clonotype was counted many times. The rearrangement joins TRBV11-2 to TRBJ2-1, with TRBD1 identical over 7 bases. After removal of 4 bases from V and 8 bases from J, the junction contained 11 bases not matched to a gene. Germline CDR1 and CDR2: SGHAT and FQNNGV. This CDR3 is 15 amino acids long. In nucleotides, the CDR3 is TGTGCCAGCAGCTCAAACGGACAGGTTACTGATGAGCAGTTCTTC. This translates into CASSSNGQVTDEQFF.

Worth noting for this clonotype: Possible read error: a much larger clone is one base away. As DNA, the CDR3 is TGCAGTCTCACAGCGCGTCGAGGTGAGCAGTACTTC. Its translation is CSLTARRGEQYF. The chain recombines TRBV20-1 with TRBJ2-7; D remains ambiguous. V was cut by 8 bases and J by 7 bases, with 18 bases left in between. The CDR3 is 12 residues long. Germline CDR1 is DFQATT and CDR2 is SNEGSKA (reference sequence).

There are many counts of this clonotype. The chain has TRBV4-1 and TRBJ2-7; TRBD1 is a possible D gene (6 bases). With 1 base removed from V and 6 bases from J, the gap between germline ends came to 19 bases. The CDR3 totals 16 residues. Germline V gene sequence: CDR1 MGHRA, CDR2 YSYEKL. CDR3 sequence: CASSQGAPGQRGEQYF. CDR3 nucleotides: TGCGCCAGCAGCCAAGGGGCGCCGGGACAAAGAGGCGAGCAGTACTTC.

The sample holds many counts of this clonotype. This chain uses TRBV4-1 with TRBJ2-3; 12 bases map to TRBD2. Germline values: CDR1 MGHRA, CDR2 YSYEKL. CDR3 length equals 19 residues. The junction had 11 bases not matched to a gene; V was cut back by 1 base and J by 3 bases. The CDR3 nucleotides are TGCGCCAGCAGCCAAGGACTAGCGGGAGAGGGGGGCTTGACAGATACGCAGTATTTT. This gives the protein CASSQGLAGEGGLTDTQYF.

The chain couples TRBV10-3 to TRBJ2-1, with 13 nucleotides matching TRBD2. Germline trimming cut 5 bases from V and 6 bases from J; bases unmatched to any gene: 16. The CDR3 covers 19 residues. CDR1 and CDR2 (germline): ENHRY, SYGVKD. Here the CDR3 reads CAISIGGLAGKSLPNEQFF. In DNA form, the CDR3 reads TGTGCCATCAGTATAGGGGGACTAGCGGGAAAATCCCTCCCCAATGAGCAGTTCTTC.

Points on this clonotype: A much larger clone differs by one base, so this may be a read error. CDR3 sequence: CASSLAGQVGRAGNTIYF. CDR3 nucleotide sequence: TGTGCCAGCAGCTTAGCGGGCCAGGTGGGGCGTGCTGGAAACACCATATATTTT. The chain links TRBV7-2 to TRBJ1-3; D perhaps matches TRBD1 (5 bases). CDR1 and CDR2 from the germline V gene are SGHTA and FQGNSA. This CDR3 comprises 18 residues. V was cut by 0 bases and J by 2 bases, with 17 bases left in between.

This clonotype was seen repeatedly, ten times or more. The V and J genes are TRBV3-1 and TRBJ2-3; 9 positions match TRBD2. The CDR3 totals 15 residues. Germline V lookup: CDR1 LGHDT, CDR2 YNNKEL (reference sequence). Unmatched junction bases numbered 6, after V lost 3 bases and J lost 5 bases. The chain's CDR3 is CASSQAGGPRDTQYF. The CDR3 bases are TGTGCCAGCAGCCAGGCGGGAGGGCCGCGAGATACGCAGTATTTT.

This clonotype was seen more than once but under ten times. The V gene is TRBV4-1, the J gene TRBJ1-2; D unclear. The CDR3 has 13 residues. CDR1 MGHRA and CDR2 YSYEKL come from the germline V gene. The V gene lost 3 bases and the J gene lost 1 base, with 6 bases spanning the gap. The CDR3 region has the DNA TGCGCCAGCAGCCAGGCCTTTAACTATGGCTACACCTTC. Translated: CASSQAFNYGYTF.